The 32 T cell receptor beta chains below were found in one sample sequenced in a study of blood T cell repertoires in COVID-19 (dated by TCRdb to about 2020). The library was built by means of the immunoSEQ multiplex PCR assay. TCRdb holds this immuneACCESS table with in-frame rearrangements only. Some clones are missing; in checked studies, unresolved V genes explain under half, and the rest has no known cause. The sample records approximately 90,000 clones, 60% to 85% of which are singletons. The top ten constitute roughly 53% of the sample. Sequences were obtained from peripheral blood. These receptors all come from a human donor in a cohort sampled during active COVID-19.

This clone was counted once. This chain links TRBV9 with TRBJ1-5; unclear D gene. Trimming removed 0 bases from V and 6 bases from J, with 7 bases in between. The CDR3 is 13 amino acids. Germline V gene data show CDR1 as SGDLS and CDR2 as YYNGEE. CDR3 coding DNA: TGTGCCAGCAGCGTAGAAGGGAGTCAGCCCCAGCATTTT. The encoded protein is CASSVEGSQPQHF.

The CDR3 DNA reads as TGTGCCAGCTCACCCGACAGGGCCGGGACGGGAAAACTGTTTTTT. It codes for CASSPDRAGTGKLFF. The gene calls are TRBV18 and TRBJ1-4; TRBD1 matches 7 bases. Germline V gives CDR1 KGHSH, CDR2 LQKENI. V shed 3 bases and J 10 bases; nucleotides not matched to a gene: 11. The CDR3 totals 15 residues.

The chain recombines TRBV7-8 with TRBJ1-2, with 7 bases matching TRBD1. Looked up from germline, CDR1 is SGHVS and CDR2 is FQNEAQ. The J segment lost 6 bases and the V segment lost 4 bases, leaving 14 bases of the junction unmatched. The CDR3 has 16 amino acids. The CDR3 bases are TGTGCCAGCAGCTCTCCCACAGGGGCCTATATTAATGGCTACACCTTC. Translated: CASSSPTGAYINGYTF.

This clone appeared a few times. This rearrangement joins TRBV5-1 to TRBJ2-2; possibly TRBD1 for D (6 bases). Germline V gives CDR1 SGHRS, CDR2 YFSETQ. V lost 5 bases to trimming and J lost 2 bases, with 13 bases between them. The CDR3 runs to 15 residues. In nucleotides, the CDR3 is TGCGCCAGCAGAGACCAGGGGTTTAACACCGGGGAGCTGTTTTTT. It yields the protein CASRDQGFNTGELFF.

The chain is built from TRBV22-1 and TRBJ2-1; the table calls TRBD1, which could not be checked here. TRBV22-1 is annotated as a pseudogene. The CDR3 contains 19 residues. CDR3 nucleotide sequence: TGTCCTGGGAGCGCACGCTGTCGCAGGGGGCCGATTCGGGTCAATGAGCAGTTCTTC. This gives the protein CPGSARCRRGPIRVNEQFF.

The chain links TRBV5-4 to TRBJ1-1; 7 bases fit TRBD1. Trimming took 6 bases from V and 2 from J; bases not matched to a gene: 4. CDR1 and CDR2 from the germline V gene are SGHNT and YYREEE (reference sequence). The CDR3 has 13 amino acids. The CDR3 DNA reads as TGTGCCAGCAAGGGACAGCGAAACACTGAAGCTTTCTTT. Amino acids: CASKGQRNTEAFF. The full variable domain, with the rest looked up from reference TRBV5-4 and TRBJ1-1, is ETGVTQSPTHLIKTRGQQVTLRCSSQSGHNTVSWYQQALGQGPQFIFQYYREEENGRGNFPPRFSGLQFPNYSSELNVNALELDDSALYLCASKGQRNTEAFFGQGTRLTVV.

J is TRBJ2-1 and V is TRBV28, with 11 bases fitting TRBD2. The germline gives CDR1 MDHEN, CDR2 SYDVKM. The CDR3 runs 17 residues. J was trimmed by 10 bases and V by 6 bases; bases with no gene match: 17. CDR3 DNA sequence: TGTGCCAGCAGCCCCCTTTCAGGGCTAGCGGGAGGTGTCGAGCAGTTCTTC. It is translated as CASSPLSGLAGGVEQFF. The whole variable domain, remainder taken from reference TRBV28 and TRBJ2-1, is DVKVTQSSRYLVKRTGEKVFLECVQDMDHENMFWYRQDPGLGLRLIYFSYDVKMKEKGDIPEGYSVSREKKERFSLILESASTNQTSMYLCASSPLSGLAGGVEQFFGPGTRLTVL.

The table lists this clone with a few counts. The chain is built from TRBV6-1 and TRBJ2-7, with D uncertain. Trimming cost V 3 bases and J 2 bases, with 14 bases left between them. Germline-derived CDR1 and CDR2 are MNHNS and SASEGT. The CDR3 spans 15 residues. The CDR3 DNA follows: TGTGCCAGCAGTGATCGGCGGAAACTAACCTACGAGCAGTACTTC. As protein: CASSDRRKLTYEQYF.

J is TRBJ2-7 and V is TRBV2; the match to TRBD2 covers 13 bases. This CDR3 region has 13 residues. J gave up 6 bases and V 4 bases, and 0 bases lay outside the gene matches. Germline lookup yields CDR1 SNHLY and CDR2 FYNNEI. The CDR3 protein is CASSGLAGGEQYF. The CDR3 nucleotides are TGTGCCAGCAGTGGACTAGCGGGAGGCGAGCAGTACTTC.

This clone turned up a few times. V is TRBV7-2 and J is TRBJ2-5; 7 bases align to TRBD2. Germline V gene data show CDR1 as SGHTA and CDR2 as FQGNSA. This CDR3 is built from 14 residues. Trimming took 3 bases from V and 5 from J; bases not matched to a gene: 6. The CDR3 DNA reads as TGTGCCAGCAGCTTCGGCGGGAGTGGTGAGACCCAGTACTTC. This codes for CASSFGGSGETQYF.

As for this clone: One end of the junction does not line up with germline, which may come from a read error. The chain recombines TRBV7-8 with TRBJ2-5, with unresolved D. The CDR3 is made up of 16 amino acids. Germline V gene lookup returns CDR1 SGHVS and CDR2 FQNEAQ. Here the CDR3 DNA reads TGTGTCAGCAGCTCCCCTTGGTCGGGTGTGCGGGAGACCCAGTACTTC. It encodes CVSSSPWSGVRETQYF.

The chain joins TRBV2 to TRBJ2-3, with TRBD2 matching over 9 bases. V shed 6 bases, J shed 1 base, and the junction held 8 bases outside the gene matches. The germline gives CDR1 SNHLY, CDR2 FYNNEI. This CDR3 region has 16 residues. The CDR3 protein is CASRGGAGGGTDTQYF. CDR3 coding DNA: TGTGCCAGCAGAGGGGGCGCGGGAGGGGGCACAGATACGCAGTATTTT.

V is TRBV5-1 and J is TRBJ1-5; TRBD1 matches at 7 bases. V was clipped by 5 bases and J by 5 bases; unmatched bases: 7. This CDR3 contains 14 residues. Germline V CDR1 and CDR2: SGHRS, YFSETQ. This CDR3 is CASRPDRVDQPQHF. CDR3 nucleotide sequence: TGCGCCAGCAGACCCGACAGGGTGGATCAGCCCCAGCATTTT.

This clone showed up just a few times. The chain links TRBV5-5 to TRBJ2-1; 7 positions agree with TRBD1. Per the germline V gene, CDR1 is SGHKS and CDR2 is YYEKEE (reference sequence). The CDR3 contains 14 residues. The V segment lost 0 bases and the J segment 9 bases; nucleotides outside the gene matches: 6. The CDR3 DNA follows: TGTGCCAGCAGCTTGGGACAGGGATATGGTGAGCAGTTCTTC. Encoded protein: CASSLGQGYGEQFF.

The rearrangement uses TRBV7-9 and TRBJ2-1, with 7 bases lining up with TRBD2. CDR1 and CDR2 (germline): SEHNR, FQNEAQ (reference sequence). V shed 8 bases, J shed 9 bases, and the junction held 7 bases outside the gene matches. The CDR3 has 12 amino acids. Written as DNA, the CDR3 is TGTGCCAGCGGCGGGGAGGGTTTTGAGCAGTTCTTC. Its protein is CASGGEGFEQFF. Full variable domain (missing parts from reference TRBV7-9 and TRBJ2-1): DTGVSQNPRHKITKRGQNVTFRCDPISEHNRLYWYRQTLGQGPEFLTYFQNEAQLEKSRLLSDRFSAERPKGSFSTLEIQRTEQGDSAMYLCASGGEGFEQFFGPGTRLTVL.

V is TRBV19 and J is TRBJ1-5; D is unclear. The germline V and J ends were trimmed by 0 bases and 9 bases, with 12 bases remaining between them. Germline V gene sequence: CDR1 LNHDA, CDR2 SQIVND (reference sequence). This CDR3 is built from 14 residues. Here the CDR3 DNA reads TGTGCCAGTAGTATAGAGGGGAGGGTTCGGCCCCAGCATTTT. Translation: CASSIEGRVRPQHF.

The rearrangement joins TRBV20-1 to TRBJ2-5; D gene unclear. Germline V CDR1 and CDR2: DFQATT, SNEGSKA (reference sequence). The CDR3 covers 10 residues. The V and J ends lost 8 bases and 5 bases respectively, with 9 bases between them. The CDR3 DNA sequence: TGCAGTCCGGTTAAGGAGACCCAGTACTTC. Its translation is CSPVKETQYF.

This chain connects TRBV19 to TRBJ1-1; D gene uncertain. The germline V and J ends were trimmed by 1 base and 1 base, with 10 bases remaining between them. There are 15 residues in the CDR3. CDR1 and CDR2 from the germline V gene are LNHDA and SQIVND (reference sequence). In DNA, the CDR3 is TGTGCCAGTAGTATAGCCGGGGTAGGGAACACTGAAGCTTTCTTT. This codes for CASSIAGVGNTEAFF.

This chain links TRBV2 with TRBJ2-7; D gene ambiguous. CDR3 length equals 11 residues. V was clipped by 3 bases and J by 12 bases, with 12 bases between them. The germline CDR1 and CDR2 sequences are SNHLY and FYNNEI. The CDR3 bases are TGTGCCAGCAGTGAGATCAGGATACCGTACTTC. It specifies CASSEIRIPYF.

In its sample, this clone was seen many times. This chain connects TRBV2 to TRBJ2-7, with 9 bases identical to TRBD1. CDR1 SNHLY and CDR2 FYNNEI come from the germline V gene. This CDR3 is built from 15 residues. Losses at the gene ends were 6 bases for V and 5 bases for J; bases not matched to a gene: 11. The CDR3 sequence is CASRPGTGRVHEQYF. CDR3 bases: TGTGCCAGCAGGCCAGGGACAGGGAGGGTTCACGAGCAGTACTTC.

The V call is TRBV7-9, the J call TRBJ1-4; the match to TRBD1 covers 7 bases. With V trimmed by 4 bases and J by 6 bases, 11 bases remained unmatched. The CDR3 sequence is 16 residues long. Germline assignment: CDR1 SEHNR and CDR2 FQNEAQ (reference sequence). In nucleotides, the CDR3 is TGTGCCAGCAGCTCCCCGGAACAGGGGAATTATGAAAAACTGTTTTTT. Translating gives CASSSPEQGNYEKLFF. The full variable domain, with the rest looked up from reference TRBV7-9 and TRBJ1-4, is DTGVSQNPRHKITKRGQNVTFRCDPISEHNRLYWYRQTLGQGPEFLTYFQNEAQLEKSRLLSDRFSAERPKGSFSTLEIQRTEQGDSAMYLCASSSPEQGNYEKLFFGSGTQLSVL.

The genes are TRBV27 and TRBJ2-5, with 12 bases fitting TRBD2. The J segment lost 5 bases and the V segment lost 5 bases, leaving 12 bases of the junction unmatched. The CDR3 runs to 17 residues. Looked up from germline, CDR1 is MNHEY and CDR2 is SMNVEV (reference sequence). The CDR3 coding sequence is TGTGCCAGCAGTAAGACTAGCGGGAGTGTTCTTGGTGAGACCCAGTACTTC. Residues: CASSKTSGSVLGETQYF.

The gene calls are TRBV7-9 and TRBJ1-2, with D unclear. CDR1 is SEHNR, CDR2 FQNEAQ, per germline (reference sequence). The CDR3 has 13 amino acids. Trimming cost V 1 base and J 5 bases, with 8 bases left between them. The CDR3 DNA follows: TGTGCCAGCAGCTTAGTGCCGGGTTATGGCTACACCTTC. Translation gives CASSLVPGYGYTF.

The chain couples TRBV11-3 to TRBJ2-2, with TRBD2 identical over 10 bases. Trimming removed 6 bases from V and 5 bases from J; junction bases left unmatched: 3. The CDR3 has 14 residues. Germline V lookup: CDR1 SGHNT, CDR2 YENEEA. CDR3 nucleotide sequence: TGTGCCAGCAGTCCGACTAGCGGGACCGGGGAGCTGTTTTTT. Protein product: CASSPTSGTGELFF.

The genes are TRBV3-1 (or the pseudogene TRBV3-2) and TRBJ2-6; TRBD1 is a possible D gene (5 bases). The germline CDR1 and CDR2 sequences are LGHDT and YNNKEL (reference sequence). The CDR3 is 12 residues long. V was shortened by 8 bases and J by 3 bases, with 5 bases between the two germline ends. CDR3 sequence (DNA): TGTGCCAGCCAGGGTGGGGCCAACGTCCTGACTTTC. Protein sequence: CASQGGANVLTF.

This rearrangement joins TRBV15 to TRBJ2-7; 8 bases are shared with TRBD2. Trimming cost V 2 bases and J 2 bases; bases outside gene matches: 8. Per germline, CDR1 LNHNV and CDR2 YYDKDF (reference sequence). This CDR3 contains 16 residues. CDR3 amino acids: CATSRLAGGAAYEQYF. As DNA, the CDR3 is TGTGCCACCAGCAGACTTGCCGGGGGGGCGGCCTACGAGCAGTACTTC.

This chain links TRBV28 with TRBJ1-5, with D unresolved. The CDR3 sequence is 15 residues long. In germline, CDR1 is MDHEN, CDR2 SYDVKM. Trimming left V 1 base short and J 7 bases short, with 14 bases between. The CDR3 here is CASSLFGRGRQPQHF. CDR3 sequence (DNA): TGTGCCAGCAGTTTATTCGGCCGAGGGAGGCAGCCCCAGCATTTT.

The chain combines TRBV18 with TRBJ2-7; no definite D call. Trimming took off 5 bases at V and 6 bases at J, with 14 bases between the two ends. Germline-derived CDR1 and CDR2 are KGHSH and LQKENI. The CDR3 contains 13 residues. The CDR3 region is CASSSTLPVEQYF. The CDR3 DNA sequence: TGTGCCAGCTCATCAACTCTGCCGGTCGAGCAGTACTTC. The complete variable domain, with remaining parts taken from reference TRBV18 and TRBJ2-7, reads NAGVMQNPRHLVRRRGQEARLRCSPMKGHSHVYWYRQLPEEGLKFMVYLQKENIIDESGMPKERFSAEFPKEGPSILRIQQVVRGDSAAYFCASSSTLPVEQYFGPGTRLTVT.

The sample holds a few counts of this clone. The chain uses TRBV7-9 and TRBJ1-1; TRBD1 agrees at 8 bases. Trimming took 5 bases from V and 0 from J; bases not matched to a gene: 8. This CDR3 contains 16 residues. Germline values: CDR1 SEHNR, CDR2 FQNEAQ (reference sequence). The CDR3 region is CASSPRTGLLNTEAFF. The CDR3 DNA is TGTGCCAGCAGCCCCCGGACAGGGCTTCTGAACACTGAAGCTTTCTTT.

The chain is built from TRBV9 and TRBJ2-5, with D possibly being TRBD2 (5 bases). Trimming left V 5 bases short and J 0 bases short, with 17 bases between. This CDR3 contains 16 residues. Germline V CDR1 and CDR2: SGDLS, YYNGEE. CDR3 DNA sequence: TGTGCCAGCAGTCATGACTACAAGTTTTACCAAGAGACCCAGTACTTC. Protein: CASSHDYKFYQETQYF. Based on the CDR3 plus reference TRBV9 and TRBJ2-5, the full variable domain is DSGVTQTPKHLITATGQRVTLRCSPRSGDLSVYWYQQSLDQGLQFLIQYYNGEERAKGNILERFSAQQFPDLHSELNLSSLELGDSALYFCASSHDYKFYQETQYFGPGTRLLVL.

CDR3 coding DNA: TGTGCCAGCAGTTTGGGCCCCCGATATCAGCCCCAGCATTTT. Its protein is CASSLGPRYQPQHF. The chain has TRBV28 and TRBJ1-5; no reliable D call. With 3 bases removed from V and 5 bases from J, the gap between germline ends came to 11 bases. In germline, CDR1 is MDHEN, CDR2 SYDVKM. CDR3 length: 14 amino acids.

The V call is TRBV4-1, the J call TRBJ2-3; 8 nucleotides match TRBD2. CDR3 size: 16 residues. The junction had 10 bases not matched to a gene; V was cut back by 6 bases and J by 2 bases. Germline CDR1 MGHRA, CDR2 YSYEKL. The CDR3 sequence: CASSYSGTTLTDTQYF. CDR3 DNA: TGCGCCAGCAGTTATAGCGGGACTACGCTCACAGATACGCAGTATTTT.